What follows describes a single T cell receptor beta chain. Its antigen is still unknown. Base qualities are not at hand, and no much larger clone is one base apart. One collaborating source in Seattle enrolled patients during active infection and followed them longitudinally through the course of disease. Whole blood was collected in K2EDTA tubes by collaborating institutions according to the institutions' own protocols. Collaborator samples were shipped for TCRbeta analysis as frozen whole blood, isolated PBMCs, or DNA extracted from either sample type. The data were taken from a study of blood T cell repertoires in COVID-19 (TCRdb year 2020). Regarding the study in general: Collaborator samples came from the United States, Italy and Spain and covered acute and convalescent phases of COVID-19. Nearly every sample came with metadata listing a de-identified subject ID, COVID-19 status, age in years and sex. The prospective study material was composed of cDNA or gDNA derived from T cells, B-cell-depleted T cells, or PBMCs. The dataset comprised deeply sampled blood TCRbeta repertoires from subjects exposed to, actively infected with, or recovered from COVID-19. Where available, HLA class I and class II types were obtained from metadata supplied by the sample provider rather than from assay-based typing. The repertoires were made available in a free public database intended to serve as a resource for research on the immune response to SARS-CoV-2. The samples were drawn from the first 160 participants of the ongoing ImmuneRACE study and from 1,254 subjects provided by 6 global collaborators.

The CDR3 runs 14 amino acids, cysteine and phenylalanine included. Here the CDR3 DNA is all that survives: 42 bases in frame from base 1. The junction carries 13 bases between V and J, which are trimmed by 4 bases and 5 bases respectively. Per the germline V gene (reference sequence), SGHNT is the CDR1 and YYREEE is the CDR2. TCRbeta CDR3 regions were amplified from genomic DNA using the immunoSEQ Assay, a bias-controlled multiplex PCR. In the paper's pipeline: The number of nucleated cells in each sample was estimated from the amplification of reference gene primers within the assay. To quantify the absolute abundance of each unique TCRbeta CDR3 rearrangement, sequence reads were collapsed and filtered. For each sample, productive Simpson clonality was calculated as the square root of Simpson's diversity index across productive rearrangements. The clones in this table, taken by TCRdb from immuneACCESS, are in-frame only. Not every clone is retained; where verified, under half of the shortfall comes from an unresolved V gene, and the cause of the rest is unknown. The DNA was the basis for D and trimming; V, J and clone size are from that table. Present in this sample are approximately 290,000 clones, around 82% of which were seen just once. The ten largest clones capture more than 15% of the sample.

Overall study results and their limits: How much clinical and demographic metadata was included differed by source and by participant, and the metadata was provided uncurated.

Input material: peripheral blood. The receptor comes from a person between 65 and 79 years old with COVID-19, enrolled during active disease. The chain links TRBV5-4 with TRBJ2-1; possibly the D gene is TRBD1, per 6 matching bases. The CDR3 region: CASSPQGRNNEQFF. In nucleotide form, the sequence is TGTGCCAGCAGCCCCCAGGGGAGAAACAATGAGCAGTTCTTC.